This is a list of T cell receptor beta chains from one sample in a study of OX40 agonist ivuxolimab in advanced cancers. Using immunoSEQ multiplex PCR, the repertoire was profiled, and TCRdb retains in-frame clones only, with some absent. Here the sample spans more than 70,000 clones, approximately 88% being singletons. Source: CD4+ or CD8+ T cells sorted from blood, taken in a trial of the OX40 agonist ivuxolimab. Receptors originate from an adult with an advanced solid tumor such as melanoma, head and neck, liver or kidney cancer. Both conserved end residues are part of each CDR3.

>TRBV27
CASSLSRALLNTGELFF
>TRBV14
CASSQVTFLGGQFF
>TRBV6-6
CASSWGQGRGETQYF
>TRBV5-1
CASSLTAPYEQYF
>TRBV6-6
CASSYKSEHTIYF
>TRBV4-1
CASSQSLLAGGADTQYF
>TRBV6-6
CASSYGGGDGYTF
>TRBV5-1
CASSLALPLSEQFF
>TRBV2
CASSGEYEQYF
>TRBV10-2
CASREGAGETQYF
>TRBV6-6
CASAPGNSPLHF
>TRBV18
CASSPGGLAGHGYTF
>TRBV19
CASSIEGLAGNTGELFF
>TRBV28
CASSPGTGAQPQHF
>TRBV6-5
CASSNRLAGNTIYF
>TRBV7-6
CASSQGGQETQYF
>TRBV19
CASSLDRRSDTQYF
>TRBV16
CASSREETQYF
>TRBV11-2
CASSLGRGMGDTQYF
>TRBV5-1
CASSLDRGNTEAFF
>TRBV9
CASSVSASGRAGDTQYF
>TRBV2
CASSEWGGSNQPQHF
>TRBV4-1
CASSPLGLATYNEQFF
>TRBV18
CASSPPQGGNYGYTF
>TRBV29-1
CSVAHNNEQFF
>TRBV5-1
CASSWTGFNEQFF
>TRBV9
CASSVRGRADTQYF
>TRBV11-2
CASSLATGLVF
>TRBV5-1
CASSLAQGNEQYF
>TRBV18
CASSPGLLQETQYF
>TRBV5-1
CASSLPGGAGANVLTF
>TRBV18
CASSPGIGVGNYGYTF
>TRBV11-2
CASRRNYRDSHEQYF
>TRBV5-1
CASSWTAQETQYF
>TRBV5-1
CASSFSGGGETQYF
>TRBV5-1
CASSFRGGTEAFF